These 23 T cell receptor beta chains were all obtained from the same sample, sequenced in a study of blood T cell repertoires in COVID-19. TCRdb's copy holds only in-frame clones and misses some; the assay was immunoSEQ multiplex PCR. Of some 200,000 clones in the sample, approximately 90% were seen once. Sequencing was carried out using PBMCs or T cells enriched from blood (not recorded which). The receptors shown here come from a woman aged 25 to 39 who had recovered from COVID-19.

This clone showed up just a few times. The chain links TRBV19 to TRBJ1-2, with 8 bases identical to TRBD1. Losses at the gene ends were 5 bases for V and 7 bases for J; bases not matched to a gene: 12. The CDR3 is 15 residues long. CDR1 and CDR2 from the germline V gene are LNHDA and SQIVND (reference sequence). The CDR3 here is CASSEWTGRVSGYTF. CDR3 DNA sequence: TGTGCCAGTAGTGAATGGACAGGGAGGGTCTCTGGCTACACCTTC.

J is TRBJ1-2 and V is TRBV4-2; 10 nucleotides line up with TRBD1. Looked up from germline, CDR1 is LGHNA and CDR2 is YNFKEQ. The CDR3 loop spans 16 amino acids. With 0 bases clipped from V and 2 bases from J, the junction kept 3 bases outside the gene matches. CDR3 DNA sequence: TGTGCCAGCAGCCAAGAAAGGGACAGGGGAAACTATGGCTACACCTTC. Translating gives CASSQERDRGNYGYTF.

The V and J genes are TRBV4-3 and TRBJ1-2; D gene uncertain. Germline V gene sequence: CDR1 LGHNA, CDR2 YSLEER. The CDR3 has 13 amino acids. Between the trimmed V and J ends, which lost 2 bases and 3 bases, there was a span of 7 bases. As DNA, the CDR3 is TGCGCCAGCAGCCAATCCCGGGACTATGGCTACACCTTC. Its protein is CASSQSRDYGYTF.

This chain links TRBV2 with TRBJ1-4; 8 bases match TRBD1. Losses at the gene ends were 6 bases for V and 9 bases for J; bases not matched to a gene: 9. In germline, CDR1 is SNHLY, CDR2 FYNNEI. The CDR3 is made up of 14 amino acids. CDR3 in amino acids: CASSLGQAPQKLFF. The CDR3 nucleotides read TGTGCCAGCAGCCTGGGACAGGCTCCGCAAAAACTGTTTTTT.

The rearrangement links TRBV7-2 to TRBJ1-4; 10 nucleotides align to TRBD1. The V and J ends lost 5 bases and 7 bases, in that order; junction bases with no gene match: 7. Germline V gene data show CDR1 as SGHTA and CDR2 as FQGNSA. This CDR3 has 15 residues. The chain's CDR3 is CASSRRQGAGEKLFF. The CDR3 DNA is TGTGCCAGCAGCCGGAGACAGGGGGCTGGTGAAAAACTGTTTTTT.

The chain carries TRBV9 and TRBJ2-5; no clear D. The V gene's germline CDR1 is SGDLS and CDR2 YYNGEE. The germline V and J ends were trimmed by 0 bases and 2 bases, with 11 bases remaining between them. The CDR3 loop spans 15 amino acids. CDR3 bases: TGTGCCAGCAGCGTAGATGAGGCAGATCAAGAGACCCAGTACTTC. Its protein is CASSVDEADQETQYF.

The chain has TRBV7-3 and TRBJ2-2; the D gene is possibly TRBD2 (6 bases). Germline CDR1 reads SGHTA; CDR2 reads FQGTGA. The CDR3 runs to 15 residues. V shed 3 bases and J shed 0 bases, with 8 bases lying between them. The CDR3 coding sequence is TGTGCCAGCAGCTTGGAGCGGGCGAACACCGGGGAGCTGTTTTTT. It is translated as CASSLERANTGELFF.

The genes are TRBV7-3 and TRBJ2-7; D uncertain. This CDR3 is built from 14 residues. Deletions cut 1 base from V and 2 bases from J, with 9 bases between. Germline V lookup: CDR1 SGHTA, CDR2 FQGTGA. The CDR3 region has the DNA TGTGCCAGCAGCTTAAGTGTCGGAGCCTACGAGCAGTACTTC. Its translation is CASSLSVGAYEQYF.

The genes are TRBV27 and TRBJ2-5, with D possibly being TRBD1 (5 bases). Trimming left V 3 bases short and J 4 bases short, with 9 bases between. Germline CDR1 is MNHEY and CDR2 is SMNVEV (reference sequence). The CDR3 is made up of 13 amino acids. The CDR3 DNA reads as TGTGCCAGCAGTTTGCAGGGTTTAGAGACCCAGTACTTC. Translation gives CASSLQGLETQYF.

The rearrangement links TRBV6-1 to TRBJ2-7, with D unclear. Trimming took off 1 base at V and 4 bases at J, with 11 bases between the two ends. Germline CDR1 MNHNS, CDR2 SASEGT. The CDR3 totals 14 residues. CDR3 DNA: TGTGCCAGCAGTGAAGGTCTAGTGTTGTACGAGCAGTACTTC. It translates to CASSEGLVLYEQYF.

The chain couples TRBV9 to TRBJ1-2, with 10 positions matching TRBD1. CDR1 is SGDLS and CDR2 is YYNGEE in the germline V gene. CDR3 length: 13 residues. The trim removed 4 bases at V and 8 bases at J, leaving 5 bases unmatched. The CDR3 nucleotides are TGTGCCAGCAGCTTAGACAGGGGGCGAGGCTACACCTTC. Amino acids: CASSLDRGRGYTF.

The chain has TRBV6-5 and TRBJ2-3; TRBD2 agrees at 10 bases. J was trimmed by 4 bases and V by 6 bases; bases with no gene match: 7. Germline values: CDR1 MNHEY, CDR2 SVGAGI. The length of the CDR3 is 15 residues. CDR3: CASRPLAGAADTQYF. CDR3 bases: TGTGCCAGCAGACCTCTAGCGGGGGCGGCAGATACGCAGTATTTT.

V and J are TRBV5-1 and TRBJ1-1, with 7 bases matching TRBD1. CDR1 SGHRS and CDR2 YFSETQ come from the germline V gene. J gave up 5 bases and V 2 bases, and 0 bases lay outside the gene matches. The CDR3 loop spans 12 amino acids. The CDR3 protein is CASSLQGTEAFF. The CDR3 DNA follows: TGCGCCAGCAGCTTACAGGGGACTGAAGCTTTCTTT.

The chain joins TRBV7-6 to TRBJ2-1; D gene unclear. Trimming shortened V by 5 bases and J by 3 bases, and 8 bases separated the two germline ends. The CDR3 runs 13 residues. Germline V gene data show CDR1 as SGHVS and CDR2 as FNYEAQ. CDR3 in DNA: TGTGCCAGCAGCACCGACATCTACAATGAGCAGTTCTTC. This translates into CASSTDIYNEQFF.

The genes are TRBV19 and TRBJ1-1; D possibly corresponds to TRBD1 (5 bases). The V end lost 2 bases, the J end lost 5 bases, and 12 bases lay between the germline ends. This CDR3 has 14 residues. Germline V lookup: CDR1 LNHDA, CDR2 SQIVND (reference sequence). CDR3 DNA sequence: TGTGCCAGTAGTATACAGGGAATAAGGACTGAAGCTTTCTTT. Residues: CASSIQGIRTEAFF.

The chain uses TRBV6-5 and TRBJ1-3; a weak D match, TRBD1 (5 bases). V was trimmed by 6 bases and J by 5 bases, leaving 14 bases between them. This CDR3 is 14 amino acids long. Per germline, CDR1 MNHEY and CDR2 SVGAGI. The CDR3 sequence is CASSRNQGRNTIYF. The DNA of the CDR3 is TGTGCCAGCAGCCGAAATCAGGGCCGAAACACCATATATTTT.

V gene TRBV5-4 combines with J gene TRBJ2-1; D gene ambiguous. Trimming took off 0 bases at V and 1 base at J, with 5 bases between the two ends. The germline V gene encodes CDR1 SGHNT and CDR2 YYREEE (reference sequence). The CDR3 spans 14 residues. CDR3 nucleotide sequence: TGTGCCAGCAGCTTGGACAGATCCTACAATGAGCAGTTCTTC. Translated, it gives CASSLDRSYNEQFF. The full variable domain, in which reference TRBV5-4 and TRBJ2-1 provide the parts outside the CDR3, is ETGVTQSPTHLIKTRGQQVTLRCSSQSGHNTVSWYQQALGQGPQFIFQYYREEENGRGNFPPRFSGLQFPNYSSELNVNALELDDSALYLCASSLDRSYNEQFFGPGTRLTVL.

The V gene is TRBV3-1 (or the pseudogene TRBV3-2), the J gene TRBJ1-2; no reliable D call. The CDR3 consists of 11 residues. Between the trimmed V and J ends, which lost 3 bases and 7 bases, there was a span of 6 bases. CDR1 is LGHDT and CDR2 is YNNKEL in the germline V gene (reference sequence). This CDR3 reads CASSHAGGYTF. The CDR3 bases are TGTGCCAGCAGCCATGCCGGTGGCTACACCTTC.

The rearrangement joins TRBV6-5 to TRBJ2-7; D remains ambiguous. Germline loops: CDR1 MNHEY, CDR2 SVGAGI. This CDR3 is 13 amino acids long. V lost 6 bases, J lost 3 bases, and 12 bases lay in between. The CDR3: CASSPDSLYEQYF. The DNA of the CDR3 is TGTGCCAGCAGCCCAGATTCCCTCTACGAGCAGTACTTC.

The chain employs TRBV4-1 and TRBJ1-2, with D perhaps matching TRBD1 (5 bases). The CDR3 covers 18 residues. V lost 3 bases and J 0 bases, leaving 20 bases between the germline ends. Germline values: CDR1 MGHRA, CDR2 YSYEKL. Here the CDR3 DNA reads TGCGCCAGCAGCCAGGGAAGGGGCCGCAGACTCGCTAACTATGGCTACACCTTC. Protein: CASSQGRGRRLANYGYTF.

This chain uses TRBV4-3 with TRBJ1-5; 9 bases agree with TRBD1. In germline, CDR1 is LGHNA, CDR2 YSLEER. The CDR3 has 16 residues. The trim removed 4 bases at V and 2 bases at J, leaving 6 bases unmatched. CDR3 in amino acids: CASSLNRQGGNQPQHF. The CDR3 nucleotides read TGCGCCAGCAGCCTGAACCGACAGGGGGGCAATCAGCCCCAGCATTTT.

This clone showed up just once. The chain couples TRBV21-1 to TRBJ2-5; TRBD1 reflects the table's D call only, with no check against the DNA. TRBV21-1 is termed a pseudogene. CDR3 length: 15 residues. The CDR3 sequence is CASSAPFDREETQYF. Here the CDR3 DNA reads TGTGCCAGCAGCGCCCCGTTTGACAGGGAAGAGACCCAGTACTTC.

J is TRBJ1-4 and V is TRBV25-1, with 9 positions matching TRBD1. This CDR3 comprises 15 residues. CDR1 MGHDK and CDR2 SYGVNS come from the germline V gene. The J segment lost 5 bases and the V segment lost 4 bases, leaving 5 bases of the junction unmatched. CDR3 residues: CASSAQGASNEKLFF. The CDR3 coding sequence is TGTGCCAGCAGTGCACAGGGGGCTTCAAATGAAAAACTGTTTTTT. The variable domain in full, with the rest retrieved from reference TRBV25-1 and TRBJ1-4, is EADIYQTPRYLVIGTGKKITLECSQTMGHDKMYWYQQDPGMELHLIHYSYGVNSTEKGDLSSESTVSRIRTEHFPLTLESARPSHTSQYLCASSAQGASNEKLFFGSGTQLSVL.